The subject of this entry is one T cell receptor (beta chain). The sample comes from a study of blood T cell repertoires in COVID-19. About the study: Sample material is recorded as cDNA or gDNA derived from T cells, B-cell-depleted T cells, or PBMCs.

The CDR3 is 13 amino acids. V dropped 6 bases and J dropped 3; count of bases not matched to a gene: 5. Per germline, CDR1 SGHAT and CDR2 FQDESV (reference sequence). Authors' data handling: Amplification of reference gene primers provided the estimated nucleated cell counts. Libraries were prepared by immunoSEQ multiplex PCR; TCRdb keeps only in-frame clonotypes and omits some of them. From that table come the V and J calls and clone size; the DNA was used to work out D and trimming. The sample contains approximately 430,000 clones, roughly 90% of which appear only once. V is TRBV11-1 and J is TRBJ2-7, with 7 bases aligning to TRBD1. The sequenced material came from peripheral blood. The receptor was derived from a woman in her thirties with active or convalescent COVID-19. DNA for the CDR3: TGTGCCAGCAGTACCCGGGACAGCTACGAGCAGTACTTC. Amino acids: CASSTRDSYEQYF.